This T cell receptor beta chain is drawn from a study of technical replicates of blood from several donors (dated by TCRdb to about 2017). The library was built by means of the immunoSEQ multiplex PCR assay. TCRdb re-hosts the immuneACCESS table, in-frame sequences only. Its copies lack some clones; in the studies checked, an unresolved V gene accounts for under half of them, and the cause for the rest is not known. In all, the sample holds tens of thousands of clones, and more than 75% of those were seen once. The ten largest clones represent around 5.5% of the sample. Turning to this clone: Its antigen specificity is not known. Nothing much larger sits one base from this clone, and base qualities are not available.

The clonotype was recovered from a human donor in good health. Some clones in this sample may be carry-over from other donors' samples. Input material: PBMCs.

The DNA is as follows: TGTGCCAGCAGTGGAAAGATGAGCGGTGAGCAGTTCTTC. Translation gives CASSGKMSGEQFF. The V gene is TRBV2 and the J gene is TRBJ2-1; TRBD2 is perhaps the D gene, given 5 matching bases. The CDR1 and CDR2 encoded by the germline V gene are SNHLY and FYNNEI. The trim is 4 bases for V and 9 bases for J, with a gap of 13 bases between the germline ends. The CDR3 covers 13 residues, taking in both the cysteine and the phenylalanine. Only the CDR3 portion is preserved as DNA: 39 bases, with reading frame beginning at the first base. The CDR3 plus the reference TRBV2 and TRBJ2-1 genes for the other parts give the full variable domain: EPEVTQTPSHQVTQMGQEVILRCVPISNHLYFYWYRQILGQKVEFLVSFYNNEISEKSEIFDDQFSVERPDGSNFTLKIRSTKLEDSAMYFCASSGKMSGEQFFGPGTRLTVL.